The T cell receptor (beta chain) under discussion was sequenced for a study of control samples from healthy donors and cancer patients. The protocol was immunoSEQ multiplex PCR, while the TCRdb copy is restricted to in-frame clones and leaves out a portion. Of fewer than 200,000 clones in the sample, more than 90% are singletons; the top ten hold 1.2% to 1.5%. There are 16 residues in the CDR3. The germline CDR1 and CDR2 sequences are MGHRA and YSYEKL. With 4 bases clipped from V and 0 bases from J, the junction kept 4 bases outside the gene matches. The chain combines TRBV4-1 with TRBJ1-1; 11 nucleotides align to TRBD1. The receptor's source is a man between 25 and 39 years old in good health. The sequencing sample was made of blood. CDR3 amino acids: CASSRGQGAMNTEAFF. The DNA of the CDR3 is TGCGCCAGCAGCCGAGGACAGGGGGCCATGAACACTGAAGCTTTCTTT.